This is a list of T cell receptor beta chains from one sample in a study of blood T cell repertoires in COVID-19. Clones were read by immunoSEQ multiplex PCR, and TCRdb kept only the in-frame ones, dropping some. The data show about 89,000 clones, approximately 80% seen once. Specimen: peripheral blood. The receptors originated from a woman aged 80 or older with acute or convalescent COVID-19. Both conserved end residues are part of each CDR3.

CDR3: CASSKDRGTDTQYF; J: TRBJ2-3; V: TRBV2
CDR3: CASNYQGSSHTQYF; J: TRBJ2-3; V: TRBV6-5
CDR3: CASSLDLTSGGAVDTQYF; J: TRBJ2-3; V: TRBV7-2
CDR3: CASSISASSGGADNEQFF; J: TRBJ2-1; V: TRBV19
CDR3: CASSLVGGSSGASSSYEQYF; J: TRBJ2-7; V: TRBV5-5
CDR3: CASSSGTGVPGELFF; J: TRBJ2-2; V: TRBV5-1
CDR3: CASSRTGTSTYEQYF; J: TRBJ2-7; V: TRBV6-6
CDR3: CASSTQGGGYTF; J: TRBJ1-2; V: TRBV19
CDR3: CASTLEGRGPQHF; J: TRBJ1-5; V: TRBV5-6
CDR3: CASSGRQRLAKNIQYF; J: TRBJ2-4; V: TRBV10-1
CDR3: CASTNQPQHF; J: TRBJ1-5; V: TRBV6-4
CDR3: CASSTRGQGNNEQFF; J: TRBJ2-1; V: TRBV7-9
CDR3: CASRFFPYGDRANNEQFF; J: TRBJ2-1; V: TRBV2
CDR3: CATSEAGVNYNEQFF; J: TRBJ2-1; V: TRBV24-1
CDR3: CASSQERLANTGELFF; J: TRBJ2-2; V: TRBV4-2
CDR3: CSASWEGEKRFF; J: TRBJ2-1; V: TRBV20-1
CDR3: CASSLGAGVDQPQHF; J: TRBJ1-5; V: TRBV7-8
CDR3: CASSQPLPRANTIYF; J: TRBJ1-3; V: TRBV3-1/TRBV3-2
CDR3: CASSRNRVSNQPQHF; J: TRBJ1-5; V: TRBV6-6
CDR3: CAWSVWLEKQYF; J: TRBJ2-7; V: TRBV30
CDR3: CASSVGQYTGELFF; J: TRBJ2-2; V: TRBV9
CDR3: CASSLFHTGFPQPQHF; J: TRBJ1-5; V: TRBV5-6
CDR3: CASEYSGRQTQYF; J: TRBJ2-5; V: TRBV2
CDR3: CASSLAGTGEETQYF; J: TRBJ2-5; V: TRBV7-8
CDR3: CASSDVHGRGAKNIQYF; J: TRBJ2-4; V: TRBV2
CDR3: CASTPERSGSLHF; J: TRBJ1-6; V: TRBV19
CDR3: CASSQDGDRGLRETQYF; J: TRBJ2-5; V: TRBV4-1
CDR3: CASIIIQEGGTKNIQYF; J: TRBJ2-4; V: TRBV21-1
CDR3: CASTQSNGVNTEAFF; J: TRBJ1-1; V: TRBV5-1
CDR3: CASSLELAGGGETQYF; J: TRBJ2-5; V: TRBV7-2
CDR3: CASRPGQGRNTIYF; J: TRBJ1-3; V: TRBV6-6
CDR3: CASSYIRADQPQHF; J: TRBJ1-5; V: TRBV6-2/TRBV6-3
CDR3: CASRQQLNTGELFF; J: TRBJ2-2; V: TRBV7-2
CDR3: CASSYRDRGGGYTF; J: TRBJ1-2; V: TRBV6-5
CDR3: CASSPRYRADTEAFF; J: TRBJ1-1; V: TRBV18
CDR3: CASSLVGDYEQYF; J: TRBJ2-7; V: TRBV5-1
CDR3: CASSSRTRGLNTQYF; J: TRBJ2-3; V: TRBV6-5
CDR3: CASSEGQATNEKLFF; J: TRBJ1-4; V: TRBV6-1
CDR3: CASSITWGGYNEQFF; J: TRBJ2-1; V: TRBV19
CDR3: CASSQGSPGGSQETQYF; J: TRBJ2-5; V: TRBV4-1
CDR3: CASSLSFQPQHF; J: TRBJ1-5; V: TRBV12-3/TRBV12-4
CDR3: CASSITPANYGYTF; J: TRBJ1-2; V: TRBV19
CDR3: CASSWGDRNSPLHF; J: TRBJ1-6; V: TRBV27
CDR3: CASSMGSGGARETQYF; J: TRBJ2-5; V: TRBV19
CDR3: CASTSLGGASDTQYF; J: TRBJ2-3; V: TRBV6-6
CDR3: CASRMTSGRAYEQYF; J: TRBJ2-7; V: TRBV6-5
CDR3: CAWRSLVYEQFF; J: TRBJ2-1; V: TRBV30
CDR3: CAWSKERGGSSSYNEQFF; J: TRBJ2-1; V: TRBV30
CDR3: CASSWIGANTEAFF; J: TRBJ1-1; V: TRBV6-5